This T cell receptor beta chain was captured by sequencing in a study of blood T cell repertoires in COVID-19. Study-wide background: Nucleic acid was either cDNA or gDNA, and it came from T cells, B-cell-depleted T cells, or PBMCs.

The length of the CDR3 is 15 residues. V lost 4 bases and J lost 4, with 17 bases in between. The germline CDR1 and CDR2 sequences are SGHRS and YFSETQ. TCRdb keeps only in-frame clones here, not all; method: immunoSEQ multiplex PCR. The repertoire holds under 200,000 clones, with 80% as singletons. The sequencing sample was made of peripheral blood. This TCR came from a man aged 55 to 70 with acute or convalescent COVID-19. J is TRBJ1-1 and V is TRBV5-1; the D gene is possibly TRBD1 (6 bases). The CDR3 nucleotides are TGCGCCAGCAGCATTGATGGGCAGGGGCCCACTGAAGCTTTCTTT. It translates to CASSIDGQGPTEAFF.